This T cell receptor (beta chain) appears in the sequencing data of a study of lymphopenia after photon versus proton radiotherapy. Whole-study results and caveats: Better survival with proton therapy was suggested as possible, not demonstrated. Larger post-nadir TCR diversity loss correlated inversely with survival in deceased patients. Relative stability marked proton patients; photon patients lost diversity and naive cells. Oligoclonal CD8+ Temra expansion after nadir drove photon patients' diversity drop.

This clone was detected only a few times. Antigen: not known. Using immunoSEQ multiplex PCR, the repertoire was profiled, and TCRdb retains in-frame clones only, with some absent. The table shows 65,000 to 85,000 clones, with 80% to 95% occurring only once. CDR3 size: 13 residues. Between the trimmed V and J ends, which lost 4 bases and 1 base, there was a span of 9 bases. Per germline, CDR1 SGHKS and CDR2 YYEKEE (reference sequence). The rearrangement uses TRBV5-5 and TRBJ2-7, with a weak D call TRBD2 (6 bases). Sequencing used peripheral blood, obtained from a patient treated with photon-based radiotherapy. This TCR was sampled from a woman aged 40 to 50 with cholangiocarcinoma. CDR3: CASSRDWSYEQYF. In nucleotides, the CDR3 is TGTGCCAGCAGCCGGGACTGGTCCTACGAGCAGTACTTC.